A single sample is the source of the 10 T cell receptor beta chains below, sequenced in a study of cytomegalovirus exposure and HLA in healthy donors. PCR amplification relied on 60 Vbeta primers (plus 13 Jbeta primers). The protocol was immunoSEQ multiplex PCR, while the TCRdb copy is restricted to in-frame clones and leaves out a portion. The data contain some 150,000 clones, around 77% of them singletons. The sample consisted of PBMCs. Receptors originate from a young man in good health and CMV-seronegative.

The V and J genes are TRBV19 and TRBJ2-1, with 8 bases that match TRBD2. CDR3 length: 14 residues. Germline CDR1 is LNHDA and CDR2 is SQIVND (reference sequence). V dropped 5 bases and J dropped 7; count of bases not matched to a gene: 7. CDR3: CASSFERGWNEQFF. The CDR3 DNA follows: TGTGCCAGTAGTTTCGAGCGGGGGTGGAATGAGCAGTTCTTC.

This clone has a handful of counts. The chain couples TRBV4-1 to TRBJ2-6, with D perhaps TRBD1 (5 bases). This CDR3 is built from 16 residues. V lost 8 bases, J lost 3 bases, and 17 bases lay in between. CDR1 is MGHRA, CDR2 YSYEKL, per germline. CDR3 DNA: TGCGCCAGCGGCCTAGTAGGGGCTAGTGGGGCCAACGTCCTGACTTTC. Translation: CASGLVGASGANVLTF.

V usage is TRBV28 and J usage is TRBJ2-4, with D perhaps matching TRBD1 (6 bases). The CDR3 runs 15 residues. CDR1 and CDR2 from the germline V gene are MDHEN and SYDVKM. V was cut by 5 bases and J by 0 bases, with 11 bases left in between. CDR3 nucleotides: TGTGCCAGCAGTCAAGGGGGAGTAGCCAAAAACATTCAGTACTTC. Amino acid sequence: CASSQGGVAKNIQYF.

This clone has just one count. The chain uses TRBV15 and TRBJ2-4, with TRBD2 identical over 10 bases. Germline V lookup: CDR1 LNHNV, CDR2 YYDKDF (reference sequence). The CDR3 loop spans 18 amino acids. With V trimmed by 0 bases and J by 2 bases, 7 bases remained unmatched. The CDR3 DNA follows: TGTGCCACCAGCAGAGATGCCGGACTAGCGGCTTCCAAAAACATTCAGTACTTC. Protein product: CATSRDAGLAASKNIQYF.

J is TRBJ2-5 and V is TRBV10-3; D gene uncertain. CDR1 is ENHRY, CDR2 SYGVKD, per germline. The germline V and J ends were trimmed by 3 bases and 0 bases, with 8 bases remaining between them. The CDR3 contains 14 residues. The CDR3 protein is CAISDGVHQETQYF. As DNA, the CDR3 is TGTGCCATCAGTGATGGAGTCCACCAAGAGACCCAGTACTTC.

This sequence joins TRBV7-8 and TRBJ1-2; D is uncertain. V shed 1 base and J shed 5 bases, with 8 bases lying between them. The CDR3 runs 13 residues. Germline V CDR1 and CDR2: SGHVS, FQNEAQ. Here the CDR3 reads CASSLDVGYGYTF. The DNA of the CDR3 is TGTGCCAGCAGCTTAGATGTCGGTTATGGCTACACCTTC.

This chain joins TRBV6-5 and TRBJ1-2, with a weak D call TRBD1 (5 bases). The CDR3 is 13 amino acids. Trimming shortened V by 0 bases and J by 6 bases, and 8 bases separated the two germline ends. Germline CDR1 reads MNHEY; CDR2 reads SVGAGI. The CDR3 protein is CASSYSAGNGYTF. For the CDR3, the DNA is TGTGCCAGCAGTTACTCTGCAGGGAATGGCTACACCTTC.

The chain employs TRBV13 and TRBJ1-2; D is possibly TRBD1 (6 bases). Trimming took off 4 bases at V and 0 bases at J, with 12 bases between the two ends. The CDR3 runs 15 residues. Per the germline V gene, CDR1 is PRHDT and CDR2 is FYEKMQ (reference sequence). The DNA for the CDR3 is TGTGCCAGCAGCTCACGGACAGACACTAACTATGGCTACACCTTC. Its translation: CASSSRTDTNYGYTF. The full variable domain, in which reference TRBV13 and TRBJ1-2 provide the parts outside the CDR3, is AAGVIQSPRHLIKEKRETATLKCYPIPRHDTVYWYQQGPGQDPQFLISFYEKMQSDKGSIPDRFSAQQFSDYHSELNMSSLELGDSALYFCASSSRTDTNYGYTFGSGTRLTVV.

This chain joins TRBV28 and TRBJ1-4; possible D gene TRBD1, 6 bases. The V end lost 7 bases, the J end lost 7 bases, and 19 bases lay between the germline ends. Per germline, CDR1 MDHEN and CDR2 SYDVKM. CDR3 length: 15 amino acids. The DNA of the CDR3 is TGTGCCAGCAAGGATGAGAGTGGGGGCGCTGAAAAACTGTTTTTT. This gives the protein CASKDESGGAEKLFF.

This clone was counted only a few times. The V call is TRBV29-1, the J call TRBJ1-1; possible D gene TRBD1, 5 bases. Trimming took off 3 bases at V and 0 bases at J, with 11 bases between the two ends. Germline values: CDR1 SQVTM, CDR2 ANQGSEA. The CDR3 contains 14 residues. CDR3 protein: CSVDWGGVNTEAFF. For the CDR3, the DNA is TGCAGCGTTGATTGGGGCGGGGTGAACACTGAAGCTTTCTTT.